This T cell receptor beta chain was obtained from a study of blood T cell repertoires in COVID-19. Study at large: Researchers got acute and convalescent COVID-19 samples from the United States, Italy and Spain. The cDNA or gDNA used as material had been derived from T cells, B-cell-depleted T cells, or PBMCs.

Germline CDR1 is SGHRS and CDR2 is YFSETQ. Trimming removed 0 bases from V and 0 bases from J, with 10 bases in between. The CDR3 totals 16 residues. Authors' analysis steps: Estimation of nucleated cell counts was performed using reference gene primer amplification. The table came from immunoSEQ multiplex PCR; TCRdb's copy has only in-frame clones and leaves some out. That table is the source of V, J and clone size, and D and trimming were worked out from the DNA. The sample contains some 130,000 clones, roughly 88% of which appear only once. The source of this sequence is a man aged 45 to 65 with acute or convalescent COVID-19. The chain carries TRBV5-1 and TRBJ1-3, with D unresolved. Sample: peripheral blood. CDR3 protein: CASSLASDYSGNTIYF. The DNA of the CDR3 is TGCGCCAGCAGCTTGGCCTCAGATTACTCTGGAAACACCATATATTTT.